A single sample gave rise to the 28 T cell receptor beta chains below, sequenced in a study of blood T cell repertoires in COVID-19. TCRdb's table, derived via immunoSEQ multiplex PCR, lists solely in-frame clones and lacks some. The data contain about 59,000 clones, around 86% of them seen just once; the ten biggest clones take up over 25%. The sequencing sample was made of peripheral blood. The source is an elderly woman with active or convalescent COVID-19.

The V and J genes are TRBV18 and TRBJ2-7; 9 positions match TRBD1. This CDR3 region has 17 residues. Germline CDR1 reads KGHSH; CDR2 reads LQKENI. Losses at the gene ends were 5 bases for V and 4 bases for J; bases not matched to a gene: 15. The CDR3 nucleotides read TGTGCCAGCTCAACCTCCGGGACAGGGTTCCAAGGATACGAGCAGTACTTC. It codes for CASSTSGTGFQGYEQYF.

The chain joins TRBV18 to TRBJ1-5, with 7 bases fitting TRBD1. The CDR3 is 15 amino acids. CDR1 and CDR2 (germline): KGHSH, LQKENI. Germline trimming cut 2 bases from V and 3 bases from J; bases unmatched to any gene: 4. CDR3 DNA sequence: TGTGCCAGCTCACCAGAGACAGGGCCCAATCAGCCCCAGCATTTT. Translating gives CASSPETGPNQPQHF. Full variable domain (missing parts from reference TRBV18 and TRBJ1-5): NAGVMQNPRHLVRRRGQEARLRCSPMKGHSHVYWYRQLPEEGLKFMVYLQKENIIDESGMPKERFSAEFPKEGPSILRIQQVVRGDSAAYFCASSPETGPNQPQHFGDGTRLSIL.

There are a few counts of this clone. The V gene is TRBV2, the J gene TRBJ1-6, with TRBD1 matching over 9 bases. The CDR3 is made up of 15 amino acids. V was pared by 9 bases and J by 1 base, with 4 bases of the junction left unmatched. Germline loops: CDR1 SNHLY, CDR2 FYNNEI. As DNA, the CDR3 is TGTGCCAGTACTGACAGGGGGTCCTATAATTCACCCCTCCACTTT. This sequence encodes CASTDRGSYNSPLHF.

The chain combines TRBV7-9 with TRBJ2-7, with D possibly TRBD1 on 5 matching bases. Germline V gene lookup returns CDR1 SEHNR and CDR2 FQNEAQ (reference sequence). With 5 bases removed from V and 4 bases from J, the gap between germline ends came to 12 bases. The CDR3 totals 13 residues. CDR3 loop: CASSPQGRYEQYF. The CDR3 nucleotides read TGTGCCAGCAGCCCCCAGGGCCGATACGAGCAGTACTTC.

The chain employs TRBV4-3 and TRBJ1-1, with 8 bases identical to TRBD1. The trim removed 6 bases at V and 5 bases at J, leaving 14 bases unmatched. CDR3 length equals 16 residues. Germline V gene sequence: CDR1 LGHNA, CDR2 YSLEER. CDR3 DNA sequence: TGCGCCAGCAGTGTCTCCGGGACAGGACGTTTTACTGAAGCTTTCTTT. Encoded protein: CASSVSGTGRFTEAFF.

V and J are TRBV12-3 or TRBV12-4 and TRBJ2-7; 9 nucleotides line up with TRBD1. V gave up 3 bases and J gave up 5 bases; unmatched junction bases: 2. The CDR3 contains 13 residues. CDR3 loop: CASSLGQGHEQYF. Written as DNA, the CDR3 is TGTGCCAGCAGTTTGGGACAGGGCCACGAGCAGTACTTC.

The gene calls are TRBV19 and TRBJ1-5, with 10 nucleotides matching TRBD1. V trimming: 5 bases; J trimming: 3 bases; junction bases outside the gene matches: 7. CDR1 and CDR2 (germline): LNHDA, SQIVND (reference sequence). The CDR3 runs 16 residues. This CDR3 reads CASSGGTGVLNQPQHF. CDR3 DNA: TGTGCCAGTAGTGGGGGGACAGGGGTCCTCAATCAGCCCCAGCATTTT.

The chain's CDR3 is CASSLETGNTEAFF. The CDR3 region has the DNA TGCGCCAGCAGCTTGGAGACAGGGAACACTGAAGCTTTCTTT. V gene TRBV5-1 combines with J gene TRBJ1-1; tentative D call: TRBD1 (6 bases). Between the trimmed V and J ends, which lost 0 bases and 1 base, there was a span of 7 bases. The CDR3 is 14 amino acids. The V gene's germline CDR1 is SGHRS and CDR2 YFSETQ.

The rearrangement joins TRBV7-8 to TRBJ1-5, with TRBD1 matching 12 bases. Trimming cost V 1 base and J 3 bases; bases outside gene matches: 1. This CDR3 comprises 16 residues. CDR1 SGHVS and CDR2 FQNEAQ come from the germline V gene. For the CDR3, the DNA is TGTGCCAGCAGCTTAGGGGGACAGGGGGCCAATCAGCCCCAGCATTTT. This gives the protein CASSLGGQGANQPQHF.

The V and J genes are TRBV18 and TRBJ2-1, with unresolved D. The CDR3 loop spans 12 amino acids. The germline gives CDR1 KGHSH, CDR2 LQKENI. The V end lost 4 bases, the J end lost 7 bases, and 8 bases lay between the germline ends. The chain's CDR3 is CASSLTQNEQFF. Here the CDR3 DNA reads TGTGCCAGCTCACTGACTCAGAATGAGCAGTTCTTC. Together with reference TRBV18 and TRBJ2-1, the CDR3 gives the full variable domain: NAGVMQNPRHLVRRRGQEARLRCSPMKGHSHVYWYRQLPEEGLKFMVYLQKENIIDESGMPKERFSAEFPKEGPSILRIQQVVRGDSAAYFCASSLTQNEQFFGPGTRLTVL.

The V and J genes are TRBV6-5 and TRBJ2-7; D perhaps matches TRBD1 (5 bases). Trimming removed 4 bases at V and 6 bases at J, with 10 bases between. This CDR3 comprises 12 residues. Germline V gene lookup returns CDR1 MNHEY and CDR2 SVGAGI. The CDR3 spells CASSSTGSEQYF. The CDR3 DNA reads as TGTGCCAGCAGTTCTACAGGATCCGAGCAGTACTTC.

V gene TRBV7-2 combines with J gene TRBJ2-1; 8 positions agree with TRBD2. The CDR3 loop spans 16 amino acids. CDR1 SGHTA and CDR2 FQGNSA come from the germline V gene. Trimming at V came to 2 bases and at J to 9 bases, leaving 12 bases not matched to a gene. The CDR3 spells CASSLSRTGGPGEQFF. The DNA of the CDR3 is TGTGCCAGCAGCTTAAGTAGAACGGGGGGGCCGGGTGAGCAGTTCTTC.

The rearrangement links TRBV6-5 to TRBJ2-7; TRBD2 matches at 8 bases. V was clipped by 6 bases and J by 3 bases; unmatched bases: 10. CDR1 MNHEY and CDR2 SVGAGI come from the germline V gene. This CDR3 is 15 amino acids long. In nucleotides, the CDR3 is TGTGCCAGCAGCCGGACTAGCCAGGCTTACTACGAGCAGTACTTC. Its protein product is CASSRTSQAYYEQYF.

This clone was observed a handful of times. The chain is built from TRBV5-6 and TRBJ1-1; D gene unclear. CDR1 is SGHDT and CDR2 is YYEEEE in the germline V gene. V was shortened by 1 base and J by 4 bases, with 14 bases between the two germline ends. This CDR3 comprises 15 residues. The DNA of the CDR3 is TGTGCCAGCAGCTTGTTTTTGCTCCAGTTCACTGAAGCTTTCTTT. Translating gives CASSLFLLQFTEAFF.

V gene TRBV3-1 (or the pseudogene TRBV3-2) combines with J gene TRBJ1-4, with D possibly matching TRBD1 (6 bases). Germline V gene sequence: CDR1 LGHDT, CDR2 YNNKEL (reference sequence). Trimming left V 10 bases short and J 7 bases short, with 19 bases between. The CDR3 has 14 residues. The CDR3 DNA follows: TGTGCCACCCGCGGTGGGGGCAACAGTGAAAAACTGTTTTTT. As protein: CATRGGGNSEKLFF.

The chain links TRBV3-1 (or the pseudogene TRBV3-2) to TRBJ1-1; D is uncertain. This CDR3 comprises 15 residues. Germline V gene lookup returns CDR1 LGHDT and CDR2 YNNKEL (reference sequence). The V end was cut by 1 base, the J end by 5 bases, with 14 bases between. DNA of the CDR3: TGTGCCAGCAGCCAAGGATCCGGGGTGGGAACTGAAGCTTTCTTT. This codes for CASSQGSGVGTEAFF.

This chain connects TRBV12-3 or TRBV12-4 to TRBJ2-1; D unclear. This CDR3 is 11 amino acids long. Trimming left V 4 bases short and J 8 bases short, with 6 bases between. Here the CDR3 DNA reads TGTGCCAGCAGTTATAGTGATGAGCAGTTCTTC. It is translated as CASSYSDEQFF.

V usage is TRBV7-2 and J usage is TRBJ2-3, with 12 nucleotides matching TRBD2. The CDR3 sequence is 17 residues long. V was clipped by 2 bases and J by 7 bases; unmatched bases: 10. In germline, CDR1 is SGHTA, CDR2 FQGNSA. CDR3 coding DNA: TGTGCCAGCAGCTTATCTGTGTCTAGCGGGGGGGCCCATACGCAGTATTTT. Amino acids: CASSLSVSSGGAHTQYF.

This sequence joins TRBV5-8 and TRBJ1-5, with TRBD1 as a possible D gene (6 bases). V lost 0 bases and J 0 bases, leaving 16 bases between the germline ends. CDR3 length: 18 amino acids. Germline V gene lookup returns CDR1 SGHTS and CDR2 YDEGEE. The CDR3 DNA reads TGTGCCAGCAGCTTGGGGGCCGGGACAAGTTATAGCAATCAGCCCCAGCATTTT. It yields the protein CASSLGAGTSYSNQPQHF.

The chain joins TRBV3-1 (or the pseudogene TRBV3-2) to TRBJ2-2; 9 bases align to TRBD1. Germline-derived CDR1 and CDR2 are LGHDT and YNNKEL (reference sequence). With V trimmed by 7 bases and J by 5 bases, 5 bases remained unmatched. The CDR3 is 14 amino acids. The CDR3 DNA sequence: TGTGCCAGCACCGGGACAGGGATGACCGGGGAGCTGTTTTTT. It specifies CASTGTGMTGELFF.

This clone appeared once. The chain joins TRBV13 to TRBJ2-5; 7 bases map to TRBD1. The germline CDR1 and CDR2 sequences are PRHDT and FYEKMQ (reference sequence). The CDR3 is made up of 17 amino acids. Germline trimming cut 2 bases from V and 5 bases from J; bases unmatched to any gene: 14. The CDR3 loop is CASSLFEGARDKETQYF. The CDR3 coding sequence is TGTGCCAGCAGCTTATTTGAGGGGGCACGAGATAAGGAGACCCAGTACTTC.

The CDR3 bases are TGTGCCAGCTCACCTTCCGGGACAGCGTACGAGCAGTACTTC. This sequence encodes CASSPSGTAYEQYF. This chain links TRBV18 with TRBJ2-7; 7 positions agree with TRBD1. V dropped 3 bases and J dropped 4; count of bases not matched to a gene: 6. The length of the CDR3 is 14 residues. In germline, CDR1 is KGHSH, CDR2 LQKENI.

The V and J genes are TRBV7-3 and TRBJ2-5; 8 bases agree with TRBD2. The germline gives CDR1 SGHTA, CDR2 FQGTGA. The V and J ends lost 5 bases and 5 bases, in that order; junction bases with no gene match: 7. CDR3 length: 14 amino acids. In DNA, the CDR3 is TGTGCCAGCAGCCCCGGGGGGGGTGGCGAGACCCAGTACTTC. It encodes CASSPGGGGETQYF.

The CDR3, as DNA: TGTGCCAGTAGTATTTTCACGGGGGGGCCCACAGATACGCAGTATTTT. Translating it yields CASSIFTGGPTDTQYF. The chain links TRBV19 to TRBJ2-3; 8 bases align to TRBD2. The germline V gene has CDR1 LNHDA and CDR2 SQIVND (reference sequence). V trimming: 3 bases; J trimming: 2 bases; junction bases outside the gene matches: 7. This CDR3 spans 16 amino acids. The whole variable domain, remainder taken from reference TRBV19 and TRBJ2-3, is DGGITQSPKYLFRKEGQNVTLSCEQNLNHDAMYWYRQDPGQGLRLIYYSQIVNDFQKGDIAEGYSVSREKKESFPLTVTSAQKNPTAFYLCASSIFTGGPTDTQYFGPGTRLTVL.

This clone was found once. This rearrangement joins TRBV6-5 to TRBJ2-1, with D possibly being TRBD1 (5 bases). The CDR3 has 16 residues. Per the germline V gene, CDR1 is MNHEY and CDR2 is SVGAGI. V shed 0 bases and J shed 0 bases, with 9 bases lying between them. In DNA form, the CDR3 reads TGTGCCAGCAGTTACTCAGGGGTGAGCTCCTACAATGAGCAGTTCTTC. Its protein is CASSYSGVSSYNEQFF.

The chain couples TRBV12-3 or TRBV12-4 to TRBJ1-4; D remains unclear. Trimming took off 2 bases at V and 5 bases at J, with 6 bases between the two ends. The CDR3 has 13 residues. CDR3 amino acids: CASSLLENEKLFF. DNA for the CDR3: TGTGCCAGCAGTTTACTGGAGAATGAAAAACTGTTTTTT.

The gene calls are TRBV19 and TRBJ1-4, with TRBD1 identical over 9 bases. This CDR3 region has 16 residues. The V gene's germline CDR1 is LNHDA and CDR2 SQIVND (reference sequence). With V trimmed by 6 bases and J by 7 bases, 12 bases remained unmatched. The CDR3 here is CASSQWIQGAGEKLFF. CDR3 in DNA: TGTGCCAGTAGCCAATGGATACAGGGGGCGGGTGAAAAACTGTTTTTT. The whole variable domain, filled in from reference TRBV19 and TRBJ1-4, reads DGGITQSPKYLFRKEGQNVTLSCEQNLNHDAMYWYRQDPGQGLRLIYYSQIVNDFQKGDIAEGYSVSREKKESFPLTVTSAQKNPTAFYLCASSQWIQGAGEKLFFGSGTQLSVL.

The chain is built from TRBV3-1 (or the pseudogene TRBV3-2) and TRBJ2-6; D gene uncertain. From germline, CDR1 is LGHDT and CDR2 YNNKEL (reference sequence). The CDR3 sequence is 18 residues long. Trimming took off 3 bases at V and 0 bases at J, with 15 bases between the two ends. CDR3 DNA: TGTGCCAGCAGCCAGCAGGCGAGCCTCTTCTCTGGGGCCAACGTCCTGACTTTC. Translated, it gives CASSQQASLFSGANVLTF.